This TCR beta chain originates from a study of blood T cell repertoires in COVID-19. Study as a whole: T cells, B-cell-depleted T cells, or PBMCs provided the cDNA or gDNA that served as material.

This CDR3 has 17 residues. Germline trimming cut 4 bases from V and 3 bases from J; bases unmatched to any gene: 13. CDR1 SGHRS and CDR2 YFSETQ come from the germline V gene. Here immunoSEQ multiplex PCR was the method, and the copy in TCRdb shows in-frame clones only, minus some. The top ten hold under 4% of the sample, which has 250,000 or so clones, nearly 90% seen once. This chain links TRBV5-1 with TRBJ1-2; the match to TRBD1 covers 9 bases. This TCR was recovered from a man between 18 and 35 years old with active or convalescent COVID-19. The sequenced sample was peripheral blood. CDR3 in amino acids: CASSPPVPGQGDYGYTF. In DNA, the CDR3 is TGCGCCAGCAGCCCCCCAGTACCGGGACAGGGAGACTATGGCTACACCTTC.